These T cell receptor beta chains were read from a single sample in a study of blood T cell repertoires in COVID-19. Data came from immunoSEQ multiplex PCR; TCRdb stores just in-frame clones and leaves some out. The data show some 250,000 clones, about 85% seen once. The specimen was peripheral blood. The origin of the receptors is a man in his sixties who had recovered from COVID-19. The CDR3 runs from the conserved cysteine through the conserved F or W. Fields, in order: J gene, clone size, V gene, D gene, CDR3 protein, CDR3 DNA. A D gene is named only where the DNA matches it firmly. Expanded clones are given a class, and other clones once, few, many or no size at all.

j_gene: TRBJ2-6; abundance: -; v_gene: TRBV19; d_gene: TRBD1; CDR3aa: CASSIRGQAGGANVLTF; CDR3nt: TGTGCCAGTAGTATAAGGGGACAGGCGGGTGGGGCCAACGTCCTGACTTTC
j_gene: TRBJ1-2; abundance: -; v_gene: TRBV5-1; d_gene: -; CDR3aa: CASSLVPGASGYTF; CDR3nt: TGCGCCAGCAGCTTGGTACCAGGGGCCTCCGGCTACACCTTC
j_gene: TRBJ2-7; abundance: once; v_gene: TRBV12-3/TRBV12-4; d_gene: TRBD2; CDR3aa: CASSLREGYEQYF; CDR3nt: TGTGCCAGCAGTTTACGGGAGGGCTACGAGCAGTACTTC
j_gene: TRBJ1-6; abundance: -; v_gene: TRBV14; d_gene: -; CDR3aa: CASSIRSSPLHF; CDR3nt: TGTGCCAGCAGCATACGGAGTTCACCCCTCCACTTT
j_gene: TRBJ2-1; abundance: -; v_gene: TRBV3-1/TRBV3-2; d_gene: -; CDR3aa: CASSHRGQSNEQFF; CDR3nt: TGTGCCAGCAGCCATCGGGGACAAAGCAATGAGCAGTTCTTC
j_gene: TRBJ1-5; abundance: -; v_gene: TRBV6-5; d_gene: TRBD1; CDR3aa: CASIRQGGGNQPQHF; CDR3nt: TGTGCCAGCATCAGACAGGGCGGTGGCAATCAGCCCCAGCATTTT
j_gene: TRBJ2-3; abundance: -; v_gene: TRBV10-2; d_gene: -; CDR3aa: CASSSGTLVTDTQYF; CDR3nt: TGCGCCAGCAGTTCCGGGACTCTCGTCACAGATACGCAGTATTTT
j_gene: TRBJ2-2; abundance: -; v_gene: TRBV24-1; d_gene: -; CDR3aa: CATSESGTTNTGELFF; CDR3nt: TGTGCCACCAGTGAGTCCGGGACAACGAACACCGGGGAGCTGTTTTTT
j_gene: TRBJ1-2; abundance: -; v_gene: TRBV2; d_gene: -; CDR3aa: CASSETFRQHSYGYTF; CDR3nt: TGTGCCAGCAGTGAAACCTTTCGACAGCACTCCTATGGCTACACCTTC
j_gene: TRBJ2-7; abundance: -; v_gene: TRBV5-1; d_gene: -; CDR3aa: CASSLAGFIGDEQYF; CDR3nt: TGCGCCAGCAGCTTGGCCGGTTTCATAGGAGACGAGCAGTACTTC
j_gene: TRBJ2-3; abundance: -; v_gene: TRBV30; d_gene: -; CDR3aa: CAWNTGGLSADTQYF; CDR3nt: TGTGCCTGGAACACGGGGGGCTTAAGTGCAGATACGCAGTATTTT
j_gene: TRBJ1-2; abundance: -; v_gene: TRBV10-3; d_gene: TRBD1; CDR3aa: CAISVLIQRPRTGGNGYTF; CDR3nt: TGTGCCATCAGTGTTCTTATACAGCGCCCCAGGACAGGAGGTAATGGCTACACCTTC
j_gene: TRBJ2-1; abundance: -; v_gene: TRBV2; d_gene: TRBD2; CDR3aa: CASSEWRGSYNEQFF; CDR3nt: TGTGCCAGCAGTGAGTGGCGGGGGTCCTACAATGAGCAGTTCTTC
j_gene: TRBJ2-1; abundance: -; v_gene: TRBV11-3; d_gene: -; CDR3aa: CASSPGLTNNEQFF; CDR3nt: TGTGCCAGCTCGCCGGGACTCACTAACAATGAGCAGTTCTTC
j_gene: TRBJ1-5; abundance: -; v_gene: TRBV15; d_gene: TRBD1; CDR3aa: CATSRGPQGARNQPQHF; CDR3nt: TGTGCCACCAGCAGAGGCCCGCAGGGGGCACGGAATCAGCCCCAGCATTTT
j_gene: TRBJ2-6; abundance: -; v_gene: TRBV3-1/TRBV3-2; d_gene: TRBD1; CDR3aa: CASSPLTGGGGANVLTF; CDR3nt: TGTGCCAGCAGCCCCCTAACAGGGGGCGGTGGGGCCAACGTCCTGACTTTC
j_gene: TRBJ2-3; abundance: -; v_gene: TRBV12-5; d_gene: -; CDR3aa: CASGLVILTGTDTQYF; CDR3nt: TGTGCTAGTGGTTTGGTAATTCTTACGGGTACAGATACGCAGTATTTT
j_gene: TRBJ1-1; abundance: -; v_gene: TRBV4-1; d_gene: -; CDR3aa: CASSQGVLLDTEAFF; CDR3nt: TGCGCCAGCAGCCAGGGCGTTCTCTTGGACACTGAAGCTTTCTTT
j_gene: TRBJ2-3; abundance: -; v_gene: TRBV5-8; d_gene: TRBD2; CDR3aa: CASSRSGTSSADTQYF; CDR3nt: TGTGCCAGCAGCCGATCCGGGACTAGTAGTGCAGATACGCAGTATTTT
j_gene: TRBJ2-1; abundance: -; v_gene: TRBV20-1; d_gene: -; CDR3aa: CSARVGALQFF; CDR3nt: TGCAGTGCTAGAGTTGGAGCCCTGCAGTTCTTC
j_gene: TRBJ1-3; abundance: -; v_gene: TRBV7-9; d_gene: TRBD1; CDR3aa: CASSLTGVTGNTIYF; CDR3nt: TGTGCCAGCAGCTTGACAGGGGTAACAGGAAACACCATATATTTT
j_gene: TRBJ2-3; abundance: -; v_gene: TRBV3-1/TRBV3-2; d_gene: -; CDR3aa: CASSGWSTDTQYF; CDR3nt: TGTGCCAGCAGCGGCTGGAGCACAGATACGCAGTATTTT
j_gene: TRBJ1-1; abundance: -; v_gene: TRBV10-3; d_gene: -; CDR3aa: CAISEMANTEAFF; CDR3nt: TGTGCCATCAGTGAGATGGCTAACACTGAAGCTTTCTTT
j_gene: TRBJ2-5; abundance: -; v_gene: TRBV18; d_gene: TRBD2; CDR3aa: CASSPTRLASQETQYF; CDR3nt: TGTGCCAGCTCACCAACAAGACTAGCCTCCCAAGAGACCCAGTACTTC
j_gene: TRBJ2-3; abundance: -; v_gene: TRBV10-3; d_gene: TRBD1; CDR3aa: CAISDRVDTDTQYF; CDR3nt: TGTGCCATCAGCGACAGGGTCGACACAGATACGCAGTATTTT
j_gene: TRBJ2-1; abundance: -; v_gene: TRBV3-1/TRBV3-2; d_gene: TRBD2; CDR3aa: CASTPGGGRNNEQFF; CDR3nt: TGTGCCAGCACCCCCGGGGGGGGGAGAAACAATGAGCAGTTCTTC
j_gene: TRBJ1-1; abundance: -; v_gene: TRBV30; d_gene: -; CDR3aa: CAWSLRGNTEAFF; CDR3nt: TGTGCCTGGAGTTTGCGGGGGAACACTGAAGCTTTCTTT
j_gene: TRBJ2-7; abundance: -; v_gene: TRBV11-2; d_gene: TRBD2; CDR3aa: CASSLQAGGLYEQYF; CDR3nt: TGTGCCAGCAGCTTACAAGCGGGGGGACTCTACGAGCAGTACTTC
j_gene: TRBJ2-5; abundance: -; v_gene: TRBV2; d_gene: TRBD2; CDR3aa: CASRTSGGQETQYF; CDR3nt: TGTGCCAGCAGGACTAGCGGGGGACAAGAGACCCAGTACTTC
j_gene: TRBJ1-4; abundance: -; v_gene: TRBV18; d_gene: -; CDR3aa: CASSPLRRGGIDEKLFF; CDR3nt: TGTGCCAGCTCACCCCTGAGAAGGGGAGGGATTGATGAAAAACTGTTTTTT
j_gene: TRBJ2-3; abundance: once; v_gene: TRBV5-1; d_gene: TRBD2; CDR3aa: CASSNLAGAADTQYF; CDR3nt: TGCGCCAGCAGCAATTTAGCGGGGGCCGCAGATACGCAGTATTTT
j_gene: TRBJ1-1; abundance: -; v_gene: TRBV11-2; d_gene: -; CDR3aa: CASSLDRRGGGTEAFF; CDR3nt: TGTGCCAGCAGCTTAGATCGTCGGGGGGGCGGCACTGAAGCTTTCTTT
j_gene: TRBJ2-3; abundance: -; v_gene: TRBV5-1; d_gene: TRBD2; CDR3aa: CASAGLAGVSSTDTQYF; CDR3nt: TGCGCCAGCGCGGGGCTAGCGGGGGTTTCTAGCACAGATACGCAGTATTTT
j_gene: TRBJ1-6; abundance: -; v_gene: TRBV7-8; d_gene: TRBD1; CDR3aa: CASSLARTGVGSPLHF; CDR3nt: TGTGCCAGCAGCTTAGCCCGGACAGGGGTGGGTTCACCCCTCCACTTT
j_gene: TRBJ2-7; abundance: -; v_gene: TRBV4-1; d_gene: TRBD1; CDR3aa: CASSLGQGAEDEQYF; CDR3nt: TGCGCCAGCAGCCTCGGACAGGGGGCCGAGGACGAGCAGTACTTC
j_gene: TRBJ2-3; abundance: many; v_gene: TRBV5-1; d_gene: TRBD2; CDR3aa: CASSSGSGGFTDTQYF; CDR3nt: TGCGCCAGCAGCTCGGGTAGCGGGGGGTTCACAGATACGCAGTATTTT
j_gene: TRBJ1-6; abundance: -; v_gene: TRBV19; d_gene: -; CDR3aa: CASSIRPDKKNSPLHF; CDR3nt: TGTGCCAGTAGTATTAGGCCGGACAAAAAGAATTCACCCCTCCACTTT
j_gene: TRBJ1-1; abundance: once; v_gene: TRBV19; d_gene: TRBD1; CDR3aa: CASRPNRGHPEAFF; CDR3nt: TGTGCCAGTCGCCCGAACAGGGGGCATCCTGAAGCTTTCTTT
j_gene: TRBJ2-2; abundance: -; v_gene: TRBV7-9; d_gene: -; CDR3aa: CASSYKTGGELFF; CDR3nt: TGTGCCAGCAGCTATAAGACGGGTGGGGAGCTGTTTTTT
j_gene: TRBJ2-7; abundance: -; v_gene: TRBV20-1; d_gene: -; CDR3aa: CSAGTSYEQYF; CDR3nt: TGCAGTGCCGGGACTTCCTACGAGCAGTACTTC
j_gene: TRBJ1-2; abundance: -; v_gene: TRBV5-1; d_gene: TRBD1; CDR3aa: CASSQSSSPRTGGGYTF; CDR3nt: TGCGCCAGCAGCCAAAGCTCCAGCCCCCGGACAGGAGGGGGCTACACCTTC
j_gene: TRBJ1-2; abundance: once; v_gene: TRBV2; d_gene: -; CDR3aa: CASSPQRDYGYTF; CDR3nt: TGTGCCAGCAGTCCCCAACGGGACTATGGCTACACCTTC